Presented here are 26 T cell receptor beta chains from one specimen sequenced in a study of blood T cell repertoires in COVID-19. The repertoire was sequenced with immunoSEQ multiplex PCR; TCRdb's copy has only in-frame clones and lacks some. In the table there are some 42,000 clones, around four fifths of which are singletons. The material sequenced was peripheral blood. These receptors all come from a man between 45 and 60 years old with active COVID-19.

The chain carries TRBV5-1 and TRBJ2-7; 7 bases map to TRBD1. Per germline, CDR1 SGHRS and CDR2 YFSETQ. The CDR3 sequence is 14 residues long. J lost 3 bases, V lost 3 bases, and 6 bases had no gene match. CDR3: CASSSRTGGYEQYF. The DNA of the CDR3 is TGCGCCAGCAGCTCGCGGACAGGAGGCTACGAGCAGTACTTC.

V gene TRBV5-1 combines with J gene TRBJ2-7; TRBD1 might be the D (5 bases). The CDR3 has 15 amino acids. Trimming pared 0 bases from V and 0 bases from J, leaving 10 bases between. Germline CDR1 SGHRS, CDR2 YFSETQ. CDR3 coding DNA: TGCGCCAGCAGCTTGGGTGGGGCGGTCTCCTACGAGCAGTACTTC. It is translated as CASSLGGAVSYEQYF.

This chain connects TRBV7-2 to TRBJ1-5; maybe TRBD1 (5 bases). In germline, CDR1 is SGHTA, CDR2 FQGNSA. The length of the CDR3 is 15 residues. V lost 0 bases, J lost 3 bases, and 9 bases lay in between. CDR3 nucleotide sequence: TGTGCCAGCAGCTTAGCAACAGGTCTCAATCAGCCCCAGCATTTT. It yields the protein CASSLATGLNQPQHF.

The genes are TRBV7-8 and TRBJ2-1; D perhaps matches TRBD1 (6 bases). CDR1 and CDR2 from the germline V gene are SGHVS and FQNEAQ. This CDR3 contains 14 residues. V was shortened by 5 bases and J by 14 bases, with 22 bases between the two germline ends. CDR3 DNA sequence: TGTGCCAGCAGCCTACAGGGAGTAGACGCTACCAAGTTCTTC. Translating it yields CASSLQGVDATKFF.

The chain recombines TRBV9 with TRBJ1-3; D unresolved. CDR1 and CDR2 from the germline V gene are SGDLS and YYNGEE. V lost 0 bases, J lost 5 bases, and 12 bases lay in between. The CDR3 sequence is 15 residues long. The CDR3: CASSVGAAERNTIYF. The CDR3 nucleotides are TGTGCCAGCAGCGTAGGGGCCGCCGAAAGAAACACCATATATTTT.

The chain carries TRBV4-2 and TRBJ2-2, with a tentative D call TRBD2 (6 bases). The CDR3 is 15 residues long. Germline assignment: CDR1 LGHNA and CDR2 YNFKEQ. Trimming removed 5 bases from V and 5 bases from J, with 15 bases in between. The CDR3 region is CASSNRDLHTGELFF. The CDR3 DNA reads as TGTGCCAGCAGCAACCGGGACTTACATACCGGGGAGCTGTTTTTT.

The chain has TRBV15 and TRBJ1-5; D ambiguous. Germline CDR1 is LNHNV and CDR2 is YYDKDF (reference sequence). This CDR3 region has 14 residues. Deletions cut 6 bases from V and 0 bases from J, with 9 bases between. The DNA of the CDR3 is TGTGCCACCAGGGTCACCTATAGCAATCAGCCCCAGCATTTT. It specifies CATRVTYSNQPQHF.

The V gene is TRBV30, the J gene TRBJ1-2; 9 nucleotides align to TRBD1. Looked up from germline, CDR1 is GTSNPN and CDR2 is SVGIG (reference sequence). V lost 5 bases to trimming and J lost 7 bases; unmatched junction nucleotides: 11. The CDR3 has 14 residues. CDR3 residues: CAWASGTGLFGYTF. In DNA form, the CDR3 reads TGTGCCTGGGCCTCGGGGACAGGGCTCTTTGGCTACACCTTC.

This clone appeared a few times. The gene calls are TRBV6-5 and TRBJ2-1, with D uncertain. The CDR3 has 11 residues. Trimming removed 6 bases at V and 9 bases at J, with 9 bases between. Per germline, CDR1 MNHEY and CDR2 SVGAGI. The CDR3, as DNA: TGTGCCAGCAGCCCCTTCCGTGAGCAGTTCTTC. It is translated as CASSPFREQFF.

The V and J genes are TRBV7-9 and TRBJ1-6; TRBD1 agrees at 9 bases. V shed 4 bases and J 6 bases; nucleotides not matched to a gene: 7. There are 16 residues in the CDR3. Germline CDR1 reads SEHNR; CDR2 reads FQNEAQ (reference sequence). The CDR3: CASSSGTGFRNSPLHF. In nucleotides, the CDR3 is TGTGCCAGCAGCTCCGGGACAGGGTTCCGTAATTCACCCCTCCACTTT.

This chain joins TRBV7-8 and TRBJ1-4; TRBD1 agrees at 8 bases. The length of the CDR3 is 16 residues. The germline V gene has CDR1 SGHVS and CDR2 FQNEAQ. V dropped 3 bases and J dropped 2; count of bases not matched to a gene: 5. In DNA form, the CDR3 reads TGTGCCAGCAGCTTTAGGCGGACAGGGACTAATGAAAAACTGTTTTTT. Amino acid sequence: CASSFRRTGTNEKLFF.

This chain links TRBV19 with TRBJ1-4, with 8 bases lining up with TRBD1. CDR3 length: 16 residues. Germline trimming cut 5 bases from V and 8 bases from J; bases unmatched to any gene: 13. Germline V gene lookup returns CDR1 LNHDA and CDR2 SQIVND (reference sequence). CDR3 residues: CASSPQRPGGTEKLFF. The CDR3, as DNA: TGTGCCAGTAGTCCCCAACGGCCAGGGGGCACGGAAAAACTGTTTTTT.

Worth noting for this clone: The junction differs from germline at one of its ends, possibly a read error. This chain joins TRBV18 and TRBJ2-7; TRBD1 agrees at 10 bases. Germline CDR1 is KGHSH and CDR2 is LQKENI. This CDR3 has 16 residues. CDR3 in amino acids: CASSPPSGTGAPEKRF. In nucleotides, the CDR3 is TGTGCCAGCTCACCACCGTCGGGGACAGGGGCCCCTGAAAAGCGCTTC.

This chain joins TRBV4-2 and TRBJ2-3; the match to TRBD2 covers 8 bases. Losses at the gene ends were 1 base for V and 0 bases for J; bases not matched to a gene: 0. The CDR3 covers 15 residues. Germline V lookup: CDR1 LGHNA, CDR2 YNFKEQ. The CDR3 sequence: CASSQAGGSTDTQYF. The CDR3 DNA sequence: TGTGCCAGCAGCCAAGCGGGAGGGAGCACAGATACGCAGTATTTT.

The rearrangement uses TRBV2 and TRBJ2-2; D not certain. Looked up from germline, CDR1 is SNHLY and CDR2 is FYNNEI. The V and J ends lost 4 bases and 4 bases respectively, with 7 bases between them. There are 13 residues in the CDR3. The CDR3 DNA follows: TGTGCCAGCAGTGGACAACCCACCGGGGAGCTGTTTTTT. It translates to CASSGQPTGELFF.

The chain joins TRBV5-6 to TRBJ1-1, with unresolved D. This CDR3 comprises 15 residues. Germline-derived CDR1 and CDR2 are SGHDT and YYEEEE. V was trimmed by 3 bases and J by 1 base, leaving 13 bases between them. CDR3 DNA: TGTGCCAGCAGCTCCGGTTGGGCAGCGAACACTGAAGCTTTCTTT. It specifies CASSSGWAANTEAFF.

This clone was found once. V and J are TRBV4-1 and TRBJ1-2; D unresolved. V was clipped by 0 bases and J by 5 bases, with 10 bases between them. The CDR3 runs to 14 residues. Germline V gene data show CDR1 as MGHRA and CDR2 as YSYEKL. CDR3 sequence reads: CASSQDPLLYGYTF. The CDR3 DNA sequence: TGCGCCAGCAGCCAAGATCCCCTCCTATATGGCTACACCTTC.

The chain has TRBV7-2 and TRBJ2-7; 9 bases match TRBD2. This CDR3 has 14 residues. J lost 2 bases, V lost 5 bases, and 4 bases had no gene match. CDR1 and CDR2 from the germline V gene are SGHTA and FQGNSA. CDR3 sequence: CASSVSGGTYEQYF. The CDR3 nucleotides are TGTGCCAGCAGCGTTAGCGGGGGTACCTACGAGCAGTACTTC.

DNA for the CDR3: TGTGCCAGCACCTTGCGTGGGGCCGCCACTGAAGCTTTCTTT. Amino acids: CASTLRGAATEAFF. The V call is TRBV3-1 (or the pseudogene TRBV3-2), the J call TRBJ1-1; tentative D call: TRBD1 (5 bases). This CDR3 has 14 residues. Germline assignment: CDR1 LGHDT and CDR2 YNNKEL (reference sequence). V was cut by 7 bases and J by 4 bases, with 16 bases left in between.

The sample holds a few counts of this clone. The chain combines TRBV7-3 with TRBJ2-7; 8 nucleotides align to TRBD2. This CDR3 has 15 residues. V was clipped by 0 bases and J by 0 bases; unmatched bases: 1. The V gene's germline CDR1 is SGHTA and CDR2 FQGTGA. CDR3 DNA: TGTGCCAGCAGCTTAACGGCGGGGGGCTCCTACGAGCAGTACTTC. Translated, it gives CASSLTAGGSYEQYF.

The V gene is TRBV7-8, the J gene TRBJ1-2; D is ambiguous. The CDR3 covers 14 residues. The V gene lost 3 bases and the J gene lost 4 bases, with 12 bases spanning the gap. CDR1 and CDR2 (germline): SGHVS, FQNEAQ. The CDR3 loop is CASSFTRDGYGYTF. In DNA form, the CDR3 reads TGTGCCAGCAGCTTTACTAGAGATGGCTATGGCTACACCTTC.

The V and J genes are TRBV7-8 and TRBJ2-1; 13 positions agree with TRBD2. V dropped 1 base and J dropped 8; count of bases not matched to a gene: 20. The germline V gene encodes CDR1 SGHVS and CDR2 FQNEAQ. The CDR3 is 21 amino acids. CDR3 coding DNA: TGTGCCAGCAGCTTAGTAGTGAGGACTAGCGGGAGCTCACCGGAAGTCTATGAGCAGTTCTTC. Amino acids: CASSLVVRTSGSSPEVYEQFF.

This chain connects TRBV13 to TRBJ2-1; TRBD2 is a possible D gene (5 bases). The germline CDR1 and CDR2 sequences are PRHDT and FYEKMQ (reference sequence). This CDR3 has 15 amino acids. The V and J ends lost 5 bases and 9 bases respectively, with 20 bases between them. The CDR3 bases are TGTGCCAGCAGCCAGCGGATAGCGCACTTTGGTGAGCAGTTCTTC. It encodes CASSQRIAHFGEQFF.

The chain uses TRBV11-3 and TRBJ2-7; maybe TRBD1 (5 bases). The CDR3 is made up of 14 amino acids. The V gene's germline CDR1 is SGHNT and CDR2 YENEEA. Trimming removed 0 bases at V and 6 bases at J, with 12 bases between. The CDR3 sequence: CASSLDPRVAEQYF. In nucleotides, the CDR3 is TGTGCCAGCAGCTTAGATCCCAGGGTAGCCGAGCAGTACTTC. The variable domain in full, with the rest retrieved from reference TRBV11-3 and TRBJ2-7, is EAGVVQSPRYKIIEKKQPVAFWCNPISGHNTLYWYLQNLGQGPELLIRYENEEAVDDSQLPKDRFSAERLKGVDSTLKIQPAELGDSAVYLCASSLDPRVAEQYFGPGTRLTVT.

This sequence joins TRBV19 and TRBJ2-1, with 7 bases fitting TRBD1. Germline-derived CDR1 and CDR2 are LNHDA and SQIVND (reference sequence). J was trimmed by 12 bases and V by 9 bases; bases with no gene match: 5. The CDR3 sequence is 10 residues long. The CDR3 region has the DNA TGTGCCAGCAGGGGGACAGCGCAGTTCTTC. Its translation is CASRGTAQFF.

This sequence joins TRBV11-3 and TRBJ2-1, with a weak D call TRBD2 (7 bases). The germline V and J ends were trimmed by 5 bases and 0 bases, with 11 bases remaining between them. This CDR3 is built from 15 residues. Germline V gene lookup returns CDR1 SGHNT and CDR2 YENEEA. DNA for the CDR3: TGTGCCAGCAGCCAAGGGGGGGGCTCCTACAATGAGCAGTTCTTC. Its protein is CASSQGGGSYNEQFF.